Listed here are 7 T cell receptor beta chains from one sample, sequenced in a study of blood T cells in healthy people across ages. Together with a sample-barcoded 5' primer, a J-beta primer mix was included in a second PCR lasting about 7 to 11 cycles. TCRdb re-derived calls from the 5' RACE reads in MiXCR, one entry per CDR3 protein. The sample lists 450,000 to 700,000 distinct CDR3 sequences; about 26% were seen once. Sequenced material: blood. Source of these receptors: an older woman in good health.

A single count supports this clonotype. This CDR3 is CASSSSLAGRSNEQFF. The CDR3 DNA is TGTGCCAGCAGCTCTTCTTTAGCGGGGCGATCCAATGAGCAGTTCTTC. The chain is built from TRBV7-9 and TRBJ2-1, with TRBD2 matching over 8 bases. With 4 bases clipped from V and 6 bases from J, the junction kept 11 bases outside the gene matches. The germline V gene has CDR1 SEHNR and CDR2 FQNEAQ (reference sequence). This CDR3 has 16 amino acids.

This clonotype was counted only a few times. This chain uses TRBV5-1 with TRBJ1-1, with 9 bases lining up with TRBD1. In germline, CDR1 is SGHRS, CDR2 YFSETQ. With V trimmed by 4 bases and J by 1 base, 5 bases remained unmatched. The CDR3 has 15 amino acids. CDR3 coding DNA: TGCGCCAGCAGCAGGACAGGGGCCGAGAACACTGAAGCTTTCTTT. Protein sequence: CASSRTGAENTEAFF.

This clonotype was found many times. At one end, the junction sequence differs from germline, possibly due to a read error. The chain joins TRBV25-1 to TRBJ2-5; D is perhaps TRBD1 or TRBD2 (5 bases each). The CDR3 totals 10 residues. CDR1 is MGHDK and CDR2 is SYGVNS in the germline V gene. The CDR3 region has the DNA TGTGCCAGCAGGAGGGGCTCCCCGTTCTTC. Amino acid sequence: CASRRGSPFF.

The table lists this clonotype with a few counts. The chain is built from TRBV29-1 and TRBJ1-4; tentatively, D is TRBD1 (5 bases). Germline CDR1 is SQVTM and CDR2 is ANQGSEA. The V gene lost 6 bases and the J gene lost 7 bases, with 9 bases spanning the gap. CDR3 length: 11 residues. The CDR3 region has the DNA TGCAGCGTAGTGACAGCTGAAAAACTGTTTTTT. Protein: CSVVTAEKLFF. Supplemented by reference TRBV29-1 and TRBJ1-4, the full variable domain reads SAVISQKPSRDICQRGTSLTIQCQVDSQVTMMFWYRQQPGQSLTLIATANQGSEATYESGFVIDKFPISRPNLTFSTLTVSNMSPEDSSIYLCSVVTAEKLFFGSGTQLSVL.

The CDR3 reads CASSGRGDYYNEQFF. The CDR3 DNA reads TGTGCCAGCAGCGGGAGGGGGGACTACTACAATGAGCAGTTCTTC. The J gene is TRBJ2-1, the V gene TRBV9; a possible D gene is TRBD2 (7 bases). The CDR3 extends over 15 amino acids. The V gene lost 3 bases and the J gene lost 3 bases, with 13 bases spanning the gap. Germline V lookup: CDR1 SGDLS, CDR2 YYNGEE.

The rearrangement uses TRBV2 and TRBJ1-4; D is perhaps TRBD1 (6 bases). Germline loops: CDR1 SNHLY, CDR2 FYNNEI. The germline V and J ends were trimmed by 7 bases and 5 bases, with 11 bases remaining between them. This CDR3 is built from 13 residues. DNA for the CDR3: TGTGCCAGCATTAGACAGGTCAATGAAAAACTGTTTTTT. Its protein product is CASIRQVNEKLFF. The full variable domain, completed using reference TRBV2 and TRBJ1-4, is EPEVTQTPSHQVTQMGQEVILRCVPISNHLYFYWYRQILGQKVEFLVSFYNNEISEKSEIFDDQFSVERPDGSNFTLKIRSTKLEDSAMYFCASIRQVNEKLFFGSGTQLSVL.

The chain couples TRBV27 to TRBJ1-6, with D maybe TRBD1 (5 bases). CDR1 and CDR2 from the germline V gene are MNHEY and SMNVEV (reference sequence). The CDR3 has 17 amino acids. The V and J ends lost 5 bases and 0 bases respectively, with 14 bases between them. The CDR3 DNA reads as TGTGCCAGCAGTGTAGTCCCAGGGAGCTCCTATAATTCACCCCTCCACTTT. It codes for CASSVVPGSSYNSPLHF.